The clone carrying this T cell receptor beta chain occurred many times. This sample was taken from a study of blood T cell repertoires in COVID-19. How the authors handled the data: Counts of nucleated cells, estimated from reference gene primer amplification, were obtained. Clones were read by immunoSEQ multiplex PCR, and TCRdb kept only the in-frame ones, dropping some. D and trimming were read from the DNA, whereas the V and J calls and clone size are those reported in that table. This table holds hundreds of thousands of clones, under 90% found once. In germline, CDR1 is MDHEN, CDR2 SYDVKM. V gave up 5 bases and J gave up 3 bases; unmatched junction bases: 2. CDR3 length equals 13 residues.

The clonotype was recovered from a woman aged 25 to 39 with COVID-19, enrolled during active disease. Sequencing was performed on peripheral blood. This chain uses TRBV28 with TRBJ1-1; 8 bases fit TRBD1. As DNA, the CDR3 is TGTGCCAGCAGTGGGGACAGGCACACTGAAGCTTTCTTT. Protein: CASSGDRHTEAFF.